The clone carrying this T cell receptor beta chain was observed many times. The record originates from a study of T cells after yellow fever vaccination. TCRdb independently ran MiXCR on the 5' RACE reads; one entry per CDR3 protein. The sample has more than 450,000 distinct CDR3 sequences; roughly a fifth are singletons. The sequencing here drew on PBMCs, taken 20 to 25 days after the first yellow fever vaccination. The sequence came from a man younger than 35 who received the YFV17D yellow fever vaccine.

In nucleotides, the CDR3 is TGCAGTGCGACTAGCGGGGGGGCAGGGGAGACCCAGTACTTC. This codes for CSATSGGAGETQYF. The chain joins TRBV20-1 to TRBJ2-5; 14 bases map to TRBD2. This CDR3 contains 14 residues. CDR1 and CDR2 (germline): DFQATT, SNEGSKA (reference sequence). Trimming took 6 bases from V and 5 from J; bases not matched to a gene: 5.